A single sample gave rise to the 16 T cell receptor beta chains below, sequenced in a study of neurological immune-mediated disorders. TCRdb itself ran the 5' RACE reads through MiXCR, one entry per CDR3 protein. The sample includes around 40,000 distinct CDR3 sequences, 7.2% seen only once; the top ten take around 6%. Sequenced material: CD4+ T cells from blood. The receptors stem from a man over 45 in good health.

This clonotype has a count of ten or more. CDR3 amino acids: CASSLQRGSSGELFF. CDR3 coding DNA: TGTGCCAGCAGTTTACAAAGGGGGTCAAGCGGGGAGCTGTTTTTT. The rearrangement joins TRBV12-3 or TRBV12-4 to TRBJ2-2, with D maybe TRBD1 (6 bases). This CDR3 comprises 15 residues. V lost 2 bases and J lost 7, with 14 bases in between.

This clonotype was counted at least ten times. V is TRBV5-1 and J is TRBJ1-1, with D perhaps matching TRBD1 (6 bases). V shed 5 bases and J shed 7 bases, with 21 bases lying between them. The germline V gene has CDR1 SGHRS and CDR2 YFSETQ. CDR3 length equals 15 residues. Written as DNA, the CDR3 is TGCGCCAGCAGGGAAACTCAGGGGCGCTTTGGTGAAGCTTTCTTT. Translation: CASRETQGRFGEAFF. The full variable domain, with the rest looked up from reference TRBV5-1 and TRBJ1-1, is KAGVTQTPRYLIKTRGQQVTLSCSPISGHRSVSWYQQTPGQGLQFLFEYFSETQRNKGNFPGRFSGRQFSNSRSEMNVSTLELGDSALYLCASRETQGRFGEAFFGQGTRLTVV.

There are many counts of this clonotype. Possible read error: a much larger clone is one base away. This chain joins TRBV7-3 and TRBJ2-2, with D tentatively TRBD1 or TRBD2 (5 bases each). Trimming took 5 bases from V and 1 from J, leaving 11 bases between them. From germline, CDR1 is SGHTA and CDR2 FQGTGA. This CDR3 is built from 15 residues. The CDR3 bases are TGTGCCAGCAGCCTGGGGGAAGGGAACACCGGGGAGCTGTTTTTT. Translating it yields CASSLGEGNTGELFF.

The sample holds many counts of this clonotype. The chain joins TRBV20-1 to TRBJ1-5; D perhaps matches TRBD1 (5 bases). Trimming removed 3 bases at V and 2 bases at J, with 14 bases between. The V gene's germline CDR1 is DFQATT and CDR2 SNEGSKA (reference sequence). CDR3 size: 15 residues. In DNA, the CDR3 is TGCAGTGCTAGCTCCGGGGCGTCGGGCAATCAGCCCCAGCATTTT. Translating it yields CSASSGASGNQPQHF.

This clonotype was observed many times. The chain carries TRBV29-1 and TRBJ2-7; D perhaps matches TRBD2 (5 bases). V lost 4 bases, J lost 0 bases, and 7 bases lay in between. From germline, CDR1 is SQVTM and CDR2 ANQGSEA. There are 12 residues in the CDR3. DNA of the CDR3: TGCAGCGTTGGCGGGTTCTCCTACGAGCAGTACTTC. Its translation is CSVGGFSYEQYF.

V gene TRBV5-5 combines with J gene TRBJ2-3; no definite D call. The CDR3 spans 14 residues. Trimming took 4 bases from V and 2 from J, leaving 11 bases between them. Germline CDR1 SGHKS, CDR2 YYEKEE (reference sequence). CDR3 loop: CASSPDGPTDTQYF. In DNA, the CDR3 is TGTGCCAGCAGCCCGGACGGTCCCACAGATACGCAGTATTTT.

This clonotype was detected many times. The V gene is TRBV6-5, the J gene TRBJ2-7, with TRBD2 matching 14 bases. The CDR3 loop spans 18 amino acids. Per the germline V gene, CDR1 is MNHEY and CDR2 is SVGAGI. With 2 bases clipped from V and 6 bases from J, the junction kept 12 bases outside the gene matches. The CDR3 coding sequence is TGTGCCAGCAGTTACGGGACTAGCGGGAGCTGGGTCAAGGCCGAGCAGTACTTC. Amino acids: CASSYGTSGSWVKAEQYF.

The chain combines TRBV3-1 with TRBJ1-1; tentative D call: TRBD1 (5 bases). V dropped 0 bases and J dropped 4 bases, with 12 bases sitting between them. The CDR3 runs to 15 residues. Looked up from germline, CDR1 is LGHDT and CDR2 is YNNKEL (reference sequence). This chain's CDR3 is CASSQDWSGTTEAFF. In DNA, the CDR3 is TGTGCCAGCAGCCAAGATTGGTCGGGGACCACTGAAGCTTTCTTT.

This clonotype has ten or more counts. V gene TRBV29-1 combines with J gene TRBJ2-5; either TRBD1 or TRBD2 may fit D (5 bases each). From germline, CDR1 is SQVTM and CDR2 ANQGSEA. Between the trimmed V and J ends, which lost 7 bases and 2 bases, there was a span of 17 bases. CDR3 length: 14 residues. The CDR3 DNA sequence: TGCAGCGCCCAGCCTGGGACGGCACAAGAGACCCAGTACTTC. Its protein product is CSAQPGTAQETQYF.

There are many counts of this clonotype. The CDR3 DNA sequence: TGCGCCAGCAGTGACCGGACAGCGTTCGGCTCTGGGGCCAACGTCCTGACTTTC. Residues: CASSDRTAFGSGANVLTF. The genes are TRBV10-2 and TRBJ2-6; D is possibly TRBD1 (6 bases). CDR1 is WSHSY, CDR2 SAAADI, per germline. CDR3 length equals 18 residues. Trimming stripped 3 bases from V and 0 bases from J, with 15 bases between.

This clonotype occurred many times. The chain joins TRBV20-1 to TRBJ2-3; 7 positions agree with TRBD2. Per germline, CDR1 DFQATT and CDR2 SNEGSKA (reference sequence). This CDR3 spans 15 amino acids. Trimming at V came to 3 bases and at J to 3 bases, leaving 9 bases not matched to a gene. The CDR3 DNA follows: TGCAGTGCTAGCGGGACTACCCCTAGGACAGATACGCAGTATTTT. Encoded protein: CSASGTTPRTDTQYF.

This clonotype came up many times. CDR3 bases: TGTGCCAGCAGCTTAGTCAGGATTCCCTACGAGCAGTACTTC. It yields the protein CASSLVRIPYEQYF. The V gene is TRBV7-9, the J gene TRBJ2-7; D unclear. The CDR3 length is 14 residues. The germline V gene encodes CDR1 SEHNR and CDR2 FQNEAQ (reference sequence). Trimming stripped 1 base from V and 2 bases from J, with 9 bases between.

This clonotype was found many times. The J gene is TRBJ2-5, the V gene TRBV6-5, with D perhaps TRBD2 (6 bases). This CDR3 region has 14 residues. V was pared by 5 bases and J by 5 bases, with 15 bases between. Per the germline V gene, CDR1 is MNHEY and CDR2 is SVGAGI. The CDR3 DNA follows: TGTGCCAGCAGTCCGCCCGGGACTCCGGAGACCCAGTACTTC. Translation: CASSPPGTPETQYF.

This clonotype occurred many times. The chain uses TRBV7-2 and TRBJ2-7; a weak D match, TRBD2 (5 bases). V was trimmed by 5 bases and J by 2 bases, leaving 13 bases between them. This CDR3 region has 14 residues. In germline, CDR1 is SGHTA, CDR2 FQGNSA. The CDR3 here is CASSQEASTYEQYF. The CDR3 region has the DNA TGTGCCAGCAGCCAAGAGGCTAGCACCTACGAGCAGTACTTC.

This clonotype has a count of ten or more. The rearrangement uses TRBV20-1 and TRBJ2-1, with 9 nucleotides matching TRBD2. The CDR3 length is 15 residues. The germline V gene has CDR1 DFQATT and CDR2 SNEGSKA (reference sequence). The trim removed 3 bases at V and 3 bases at J, leaving 6 bases unmatched. CDR3 coding DNA: TGCAGTGCTAGCCCGACTAGCGGTCTCTACAATGAGCAGTTCTTC. This encodes CSASPTSGLYNEQFF.

This clonotype was counted many times. V is TRBV12-3 or TRBV12-4 and J is TRBJ2-3; maybe TRBD1 (5 bases). The CDR3 loop spans 15 amino acids. The V and J ends lost 3 bases and 11 bases respectively, with 21 bases between them. CDR3 nucleotide sequence: TGTGCCAGCAGTTTTATAGGGGCTTTTTCGAAACTGCAGTATTTT. Protein product: CASSFIGAFSKLQYF.